Listed below are T cell receptor beta chains from one sample, sequenced in a study of T-cell memory formation after mild COVID-19. TCRdb reanalysed the 5' RACE reads using MiXCR and keeps one entry per CDR3 protein. This sample has over 350,000 distinct CDR3 sequences, with about 16% found just once. Input material: PBMCs or a T cell subset sorted from them (not recorded which). The receptors were gathered from a man younger than 35 who had mild COVID-19 (a few samples of this study predate the infection). Cell type and time point are not known. CDR3s include the opening cysteine and the closing phenylalanine or tryptophan. The D gene is left open where the match is weak. Size values are once, few and many counts, or a class for expanded clones, and some rows have none.

j_call	d_call	v_call	clone_size	cdr3_aa	cdr3_nt
TRBJ2-6	NA	TRBV5-1	few	CASSLAPRVSGANVLTF	TGCGCCAGCAGCTTGGCACCGCGCGTCTCTGGGGCCAACGTCCTGACTTTC
TRBJ1-5	NA	TRBV20-1	NA	CSARVAGRSEVQHF	TGCAGTGCTAGAGTCGCGGGACGGAGCGAAGTTCAGCATTTT
TRBJ1-2	NA	TRBV2	few	CASSGGLGITNYGYTF	TGTGCCAGCAGTGGAGGTTTAGGTATAACAAACTATGGCTACACCTTC
TRBJ2-5	NA	TRBV5-7	NA	CASSFRFRQQETQYF	TGTGCCAGCAGCTTCAGATTTCGGCAGCAAGAGACCCAGTACTTC
TRBJ1-2	NA	TRBV4-1	many	CASSQTTESNYGYTF	TGCGCCAGCAGCCAGACGACAGAATCAAACTATGGCTACACCTTC
TRBJ2-5	NA	TRBV9	few	CASSVTDFGTQYF	TGTGCCAGCAGCGTAACGGACTTTGGGACCCAGTACTTC
TRBJ2-7	TRBD2	TRBV12-3/TRBV12-4	NA	CASSEGASSGEEQYF	TGTGCCAGCAGCGAAGGGGCGTCTAGCGGGGAGGAGCAGTACTTC
TRBJ2-5	NA	TRBV7-7	few	CASSSLPKDYPTETQYF	TGTGCTAGCAGCTCCCTGCCCAAGGACTACCCCACAGAGACCCAGTACTTC
TRBJ2-1	TRBD2	TRBV7-2	few	CASSLGSGAGGYNEQFF	TGTGCCAGCAGCTTAGGGTCTGGAGCGGGGGGCTACAATGAGCAGTTCTTC
TRBJ2-1	NA	TRBV5-1	few	CASSPDPSSYNEQFF	TGCGCCAGCAGTCCGGACCCCAGCTCCTACAATGAGCAGTTCTTC
TRBJ2-2	NA	TRBV4-2	NA	CASSQGSRDGFTLGELFF	TGTGCCAGCAGCCAAGGTAGCCGAGACGGCTTTACCCTCGGGGAGCTGTTTTTT
TRBJ2-1	NA	TRBV6-5	NA	CASNPGGRQGQFF	TGTGCCAGCAATCCCGGGGGTCGACAAGGGCAGTTCTTC
TRBJ1-6	TRBD1	TRBV7-2	NA	CASSLAPGQGTSPLHF	TGTGCCAGCAGCTTAGCCCCGGGACAGGGTACTTCACCCCTCCACTTT
TRBJ2-3	TRBD2	TRBV19	few	CASSPRRGTDTQYF	TGTGCCAGTAGTCCCCGGCGGGGGACAGATACGCAGTATTTT
TRBJ2-1	TRBD1	TRBV7-9	many	CASSWTGGTNNEQFF	TGTGCCAGCAGTTGGACAGGGGGTACCAACAATGAGCAGTTCTTC